The source of this TCR beta chain is a study of CD8+ T cells in alopecia areata. The CDR3 runs to 14 residues. V lost 3 bases and J 0 bases, leaving 7 bases between the germline ends. The germline V gene has CDR1 SEHNR and CDR2 FQNEAQ (reference sequence). Sequencing relied on a cDNA template that was reverse transcribed from extracted RNA. The data were produced by immunoSEQ multiplex PCR, yet TCRdb's version contains in-frame clones alone and is incomplete. The data show about 110,000 clones, 50% to 60% seen once. Study findings and constraints: Unlike in mice, where it was clearer, TCR sharing across patients was less clear, possibly HLA-related. Higher clonality than in normal scalp was seen in lesional scalp, especially alopecia totalis/universalis.

Points on this clone: The antigen is undetermined.

As part of sample collection, lesional scalp punch biopsies and peripheral blood were taken from alopecia areata patients. The receptor was derived from a human donor with alopecia areata. This chain uses TRBV7-9 with TRBJ2-3; D ambiguous. The specimen was NKG2D-low CD8+ T cells sorted from blood. The CDR3 bases are TGTGCCAGCAGCTTCAGATACAGCACAGATACGCAGTATTTT. It codes for CASSFRYSTDTQYF.